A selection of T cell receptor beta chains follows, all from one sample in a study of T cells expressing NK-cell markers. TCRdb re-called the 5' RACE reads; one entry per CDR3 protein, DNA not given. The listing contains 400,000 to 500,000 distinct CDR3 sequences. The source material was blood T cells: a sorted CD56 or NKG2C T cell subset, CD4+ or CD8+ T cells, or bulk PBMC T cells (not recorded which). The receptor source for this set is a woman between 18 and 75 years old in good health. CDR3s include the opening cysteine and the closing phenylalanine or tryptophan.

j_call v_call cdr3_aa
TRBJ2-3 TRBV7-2 CVSSSVGRGGTDTQYF
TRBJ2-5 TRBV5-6 CASSPLYGIPQETQYF
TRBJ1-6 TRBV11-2 CASSQTGVSYNSPLHF
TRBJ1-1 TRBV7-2 CASSLVGAGTEAFF
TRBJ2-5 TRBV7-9 CASSRKVDRYKETQYF
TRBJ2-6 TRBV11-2 CASSLVVGLGGGLSGANVLTF
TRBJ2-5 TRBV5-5 CASSLDRTQETQYF
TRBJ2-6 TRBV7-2 CASSLAGGRFGANVLTF
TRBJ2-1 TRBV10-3 CAISEPRTGSLFRGSYNEQFF
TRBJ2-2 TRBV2 CASSNHGELFF
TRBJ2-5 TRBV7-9 CASSQVEETQYF
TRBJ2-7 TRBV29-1 CSGEGLPGEQYF
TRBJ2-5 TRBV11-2 CASRWGETQYF
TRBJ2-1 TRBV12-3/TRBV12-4 CASSLGQGPTYNEQFF
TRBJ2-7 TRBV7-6 CASSSPGTGRYEQYF
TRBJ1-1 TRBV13 CASSFSTGMNTEAFF
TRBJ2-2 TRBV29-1 CSVNQGTGELFF
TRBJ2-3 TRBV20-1 CSASGGAASDTQYF
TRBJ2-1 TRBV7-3 CASSPSGGGNEQFF
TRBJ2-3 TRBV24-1 CATSDEPGTGGSHTQYF
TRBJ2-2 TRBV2 CASTTRRGTGELFF
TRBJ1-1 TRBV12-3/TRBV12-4 CASNLPAGTEAFF
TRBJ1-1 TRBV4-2 CASSHATGDPLNTEAFF
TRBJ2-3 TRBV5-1 CASSLVAGLRTDTQYF
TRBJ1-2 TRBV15 CATSAWTGNGYTF
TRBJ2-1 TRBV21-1 CASSKRRFGADEQFF
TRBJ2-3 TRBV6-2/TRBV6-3 CASSYPLAGMPQYF
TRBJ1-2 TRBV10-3 CAISNPQGSWYGYTF
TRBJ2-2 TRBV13 CASSQTGTGNTGELFF
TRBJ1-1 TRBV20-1 CSARGWAVTVNTEAFF
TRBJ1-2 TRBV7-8 CASSKQTQGSYGYTF
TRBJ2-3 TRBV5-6 CASSLYGQPSTDTQYF
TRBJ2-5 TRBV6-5 CASSYLRGQETQYF
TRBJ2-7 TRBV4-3 CASSQDAHSTYEQYF
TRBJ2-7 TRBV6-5 CASSYSKYGQRSEQYF
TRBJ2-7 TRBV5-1 CASSGPGQGSSYEQYF
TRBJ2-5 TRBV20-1 CSAPGTSGRAVFPETQYF
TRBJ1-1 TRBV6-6 CASSSLGATEAFF
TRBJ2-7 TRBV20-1 CSARGTPGTTQHLPYEQYF
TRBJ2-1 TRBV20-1 CSARARGEQFF
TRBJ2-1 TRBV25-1 CASSESAAGGRNEQFF
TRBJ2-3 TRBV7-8 CASSPTSGWGDTQYF
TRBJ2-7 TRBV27 CASPGDSLSPYEQYF
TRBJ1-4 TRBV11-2 CASSPGASNEKLFF
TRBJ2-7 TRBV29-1 CSVEDHGGARYEQYF
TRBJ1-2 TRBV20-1 CSAQSDRGRGYTF
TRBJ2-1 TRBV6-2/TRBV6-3 CASSYSMGNEQFF
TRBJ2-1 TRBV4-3 CASSQDWAEGREQFF
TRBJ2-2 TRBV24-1 CATSDQLNTGELFF
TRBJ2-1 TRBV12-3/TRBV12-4 CASSLGQHNEQFF
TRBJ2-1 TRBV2 CASSVTRADNEQFF
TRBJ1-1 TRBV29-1 CSVVGQKNTEAFF